This TCR beta chain was recorded in a study of response to subunit inactivated influenza vaccine. Findings of the study overall: There was a suggestion from the authors that each seasonal influenza vaccination recruits few new T cells.

Each CDR3 protein gets one entry after TCRdb re-called the RT-PCR reads with MiXCR. This sample carries around 580,000 distinct CDR3 sequences, about 10% of them seen once, and the ten largest clones take around 9.6%. Trimming at V came to 5 bases and at J to 2 bases, leaving 10 bases not matched to a gene. CDR1 is SGHKS and CDR2 is YYEKEE in the germline V gene (reference sequence). The CDR3 runs 17 residues. Details on this clonotype: The antigen remains undetermined.

The source of this sequence is a man aged 50-60 years who received an inactivated influenza vaccine. The starting material was PBMCs from blood, obtained on the day of vaccination. The J gene is TRBJ2-2, the V gene TRBV5-5; TRBD1 agrees at 9 bases. CDR3 in DNA: TGTGCCAGCAGTCCACCCCCGGGACAGGGAAACACCGGGGAGCTGTTTTTT. Its translation is CASSPPPGQGNTGELFF.